The rows below give T cell receptor beta chains drawn from one sample of a study of T-cell memory formation after mild COVID-19. TCRdb redid the calling of the 5' RACE reads with MiXCR, one entry per CDR3 protein. The data contain 450,000 or so distinct CDR3 sequences, 25% of them singletons. The sequenced material came from PBMCs or a T cell subset sorted from them (not recorded which). These receptors were collected from an adult woman who had mild COVID-19 (a few samples of this study predate the infection). Cell type and time point are not known. Both conserved end residues are part of each CDR3. D genes are given only for firm matches. Only some rows state a clone size, as once, few, many or a class for expanded clones.

d_call,cdr3_length,j_call,v_call,clone_size,cdr3_aa,cdr3_nt
TRBD2,16,TRBJ2-7,TRBV7-8,few,CASSPFKGTSGYEQYF,TGTGCCAGCAGCCCGTTCAAAGGGACTAGCGGATACGAGCAGTACTTC
TRBD1,15,TRBJ1-1,TRBV12-3/TRBV12-4,-,CASRSTGGAYTEAFF,TGTGCCAGCAGGTCGACAGGGGGGGCGTACACTGAAGCTTTCTTT
-,10,TRBJ1-1,TRBV29-1,-,CSVHWTEAFF,TGCAGCGTTCACTGGACTGAAGCTTTCTTT
-,12,TRBJ2-3,TRBV18,-,CASSTEADTQYF,TGTGCCAGCTCAACAGAGGCGGATACGCAGTATTTT
-,13,TRBJ2-7,TRBV11-2,-,CASSRAGFAEQYF,TGTGCCAGCAGCCGCGCCGGGTTCGCCGAGCAGTACTTC
-,15,TRBJ1-6,TRBV7-3,few,CASSPSPNGGSPLHF,TGTGCCAGCAGTCCCTCCCCGAATGGAGGTTCACCCCTCCACTTT
-,18,TRBJ2-1,TRBV7-6,few,CASSLEIWGVSSYNEQFF,TGTGCCAGCAGCTTAGAGATCTGGGGGGTTAGCTCCTACAATGAGCAGTTCTTC
TRBD2,12,TRBJ2-1,TRBV7-9,few,CASTAGANEQFF,TGTGCCAGCACAGCGGGAGCCAATGAGCAGTTCTTC
-,11,TRBJ2-5,TRBV6-2/TRBV6-3,few,CASRSKETQYF,TGTGCCAGCCGCTCAAAAGAGACCCAGTACTTC
TRBD2,12,TRBJ2-1,TRBV2,-,CAHGTRANEQFF,TGTGCCCATGGGACTAGGGCAAATGAGCAGTTCTTC
-,13,TRBJ2-5,TRBV29-1,few,CSVWMDSQETQYF,TGCAGCGTTTGGATGGACAGCCAAGAGACCCAGTACTTC
TRBD2,18,TRBJ2-1,TRBV9,-,CASSVVSGGGIFYNEQFF,TGTGCCAGCAGCGTAGTGTCCGGCGGGGGGATATTCTACAATGAGCAGTTCTTC
TRBD1,14,TRBJ2-2,TRBV2,-,CASSVRQGHGELFF,TGTGCCAGCAGTGTTAGACAGGGCCACGGGGAGCTGTTTTTT
TRBD2,12,TRBJ2-1,TRBV6-5,once,CASRSTSGRSFF,TGTGCCAGCAGGTCTACTAGCGGAAGGTCGTTCTTC
-,10,TRBJ2-1,TRBV30,-,CAWSVLEQFF,TGTGCCTGGAGTGTGCTTGAGCAGTTCTTC
-,14,TRBJ1-1,TRBV19,few,CASSPPQVNTEAFF,TGTGCCAGTAGTCCCCCCCAAGTGAACACTGAAGCTTTCTTT
-,15,TRBJ2-7,TRBV7-2,many,CASSPGPSRNYEQYF,TGTGCCAGCAGCCCCGGGCCTAGCCGGAACTACGAGCAGTACTTC
-,16,TRBJ2-1,TRBV11-2,-,CASSSGWDRSYNEQFF,TGTGCCAGCAGCTCCGGCTGGGACCGTTCCTACAATGAGCAGTTCTTC
TRBD1,16,TRBJ2-7,TRBV4-2,few,CASSQARAGGDYEQYF,TGTGCCAGCAGCCAAGCGAGGGCAGGGGGCGATTACGAGCAGTACTTC
-,14,TRBJ2-4,TRBV2,-,CASSDRGAGNIQYF,TGTGCCAGCAGTGACAGGGGCGCGGGAAACATTCAGTACTTC
-,16,TRBJ1-3,TRBV9,-,CASSPSPTDSGNTIYF,TGTGCCAGCAGCCCGTCCCCAACGGACTCTGGAAACACCATATATTTT
TRBD1,17,TRBJ1-1,TRBV5-1,few,CASSTGSLAGGDTEAFF,TGCGCCAGCAGCACGGGTTCTTTAGCAGGGGGCGACACTGAAGCTTTCTTT